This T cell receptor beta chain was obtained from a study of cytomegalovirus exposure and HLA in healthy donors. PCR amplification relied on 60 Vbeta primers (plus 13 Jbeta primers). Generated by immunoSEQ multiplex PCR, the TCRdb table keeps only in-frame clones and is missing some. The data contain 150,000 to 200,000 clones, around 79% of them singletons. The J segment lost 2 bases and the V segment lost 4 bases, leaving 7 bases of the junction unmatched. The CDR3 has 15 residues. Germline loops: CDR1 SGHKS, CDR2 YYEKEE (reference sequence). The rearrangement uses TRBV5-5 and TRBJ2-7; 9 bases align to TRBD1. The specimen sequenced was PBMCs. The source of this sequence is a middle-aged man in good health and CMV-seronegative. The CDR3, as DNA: TGTGCCAGCAGCCTAGGGACAGGGCCTACCTACGAGCAGTACTTC. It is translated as CASSLGTGPTYEQYF.